This entry describes one TCR beta chain. Looked up from germline, CDR1 is MRHNA and CDR2 is SNTAGT. Trimming took off 7 bases at V and 4 bases at J, with 16 bases between the two ends. CDR3 length equals 14 residues. This sample was included in a study of CD8 T cells in Susac syndrome. Reverse transcription of roughly 0.5 to 1 ug RNA was performed with random hexamers. Amplification of the TCR beta CDR3 was carried out by immunoSEQ multiplex PCR, which spanned a total of 54 Vbeta and 13 Jbeta segments. Using its own MiXCR run on the immunoSEQ multiplex PCR reads, TCRdb lists one record per CDR3 protein. The sample has approximately 280,000 distinct CDR3 sequences; roughly 85% are singletons.

This receptor was obtained from a human donor with multiple sclerosis. The sample was CD8+ T cells from PBMCs. V usage is TRBV6-4 and J usage is TRBJ1-1, with unresolved D. The CDR3 loop is CASKLTHSSTEAFF. CDR3 DNA: TGTGCCAGCAAGTTGACTCACTCGAGCACTGAAGCTTTCTTT.